This T cell receptor beta chain was sequenced during a study of blood T cell repertoires in COVID-19. Across the whole study: COVID-19 samples, acute and convalescent, were from the United States, Italy and Spain. T cells, B-cell-depleted T cells, or PBMCs provided the cDNA or gDNA that served as material.

Authors' methods: The authors estimated nucleated cell counts from reference gene primer amplification. The protocol was immunoSEQ multiplex PCR, while the TCRdb copy is restricted to in-frame clones and leaves out a portion. V, J and clone size are those of that table, while D and trimming were read from the DNA. The sample lists under 85,000 clones, around 88% seen once, with roughly 36% in the top ten. In its sample, this clone was seen a few times. Specimen: peripheral blood. The clonotype originates from a man older than 75 with active or convalescent COVID-19.

The CDR3 region has the DNA TGTGCCAGCTCATCCCGGGACAGGGGAGGCGGTCCTTATGGCTACACCTTC. This gives the protein CASSSRDRGGGPYGYTF. The rearrangement joins TRBV18 to TRBJ1-2, with 10 bases lining up with TRBD1. Unmatched junction bases numbered 14, after V lost 5 bases and J lost 5 bases. The CDR3 is 17 residues long. Germline V lookup: CDR1 KGHSH, CDR2 LQKENI.